One sample yielded the 18 T cell receptor beta chains listed below, sequenced in a study of blood T cell repertoires in COVID-19. Assay: immunoSEQ multiplex PCR; the TCRdb copy retains only in-frame clones and omits some. The table lists 110,000 or so clones, 80% to 90% of them singletons, with 7.5% to 9% in the top ten. Source material: peripheral blood. Every receptor here comes from a man between 65 and 85 years old who had recovered from COVID-19.

CDR3 loop: CASSPTGYNEQFF. As DNA, the CDR3 is TGTGCCAGCAGCCCGACAGGGTACAATGAGCAGTTCTTC. The chain is built from TRBV5-4 and TRBJ2-1; TRBD1 matches 7 bases. CDR3 length: 13 residues. CDR1 and CDR2 (germline): SGHNT, YYREEE (reference sequence). The V segment lost 4 bases and the J segment 4 bases; nucleotides outside the gene matches: 2. Supplemented by reference TRBV5-4 and TRBJ2-1, the full variable domain reads ETGVTQSPTHLIKTRGQQVTLRCSSQSGHNTVSWYQQALGQGPQFIFQYYREEENGRGNFPPRFSGLQFPNYSSELNVNALELDDSALYLCASSPTGYNEQFFGPGTRLTVL.

V gene TRBV28 combines with J gene TRBJ1-2; a weak D match, TRBD1 (6 bases). Trimming left V 3 bases short and J 8 bases short, with 19 bases between. CDR1 and CDR2 from the germline V gene are MDHEN and SYDVKM. CDR3 size: 15 residues. The CDR3 loop is CASSFGLARGKGYTF. The CDR3 bases are TGTGCCAGCAGTTTCGGCCTCGCTAGGGGGAAAGGCTACACCTTC.

This clone occurred a few times. The gene calls are TRBV7-9 and TRBJ2-7, with TRBD2 identical over 7 bases. Germline V lookup: CDR1 SEHNR, CDR2 FQNEAQ (reference sequence). This CDR3 contains 14 residues. Trimming cost V 2 bases and J 5 bases; bases outside gene matches: 6. The CDR3 DNA reads TGTGCCAGCAGCTTATTAGTGGGAGGGGACGAGCAGTACTTC. Translation: CASSLLVGGDEQYF.

Here the CDR3 reads CASSPEQGRTDTQYF. CDR3 nucleotide sequence: TGTGCCAGCTCACCAGAACAGGGGAGGACAGATACGCAGTATTTT. This chain uses TRBV18 with TRBJ2-3, with TRBD1 as a possible D gene (7 bases). The CDR3 has 15 amino acids. Germline V CDR1 and CDR2: KGHSH, LQKENI. The V gene lost 2 bases and the J gene lost 3 bases, with 12 bases spanning the gap.

This chain joins TRBV28 and TRBJ2-7, with 7 bases lining up with TRBD1. Germline CDR1 MDHEN, CDR2 SYDVKM. V lost 6 bases and J lost 10; bases outside the gene matches: 21. This CDR3 is 16 amino acids long. This chain's CDR3 is CASSPRGKGTAENQYF. The CDR3 nucleotides read TGTGCCAGCAGCCCCAGGGGGAAAGGGACAGCCGAAAATCAGTACTTC.

The gene calls are TRBV29-1 and TRBJ2-2; 7 nucleotides line up with TRBD1. The CDR3 sequence is 14 residues long. V lost 8 bases, J lost 2 bases, and 8 bases stayed unmatched. From germline, CDR1 is SQVTM and CDR2 ANQGSEA. The CDR3 bases are TGCAGCTCACGGGACAGCTTTAACACCGGGGAGCTGTTTTTT. Translation gives CSSRDSFNTGELFF.

The CDR3, as DNA: TGCAGTGCGGGGGGAGCGGAGGAGCAGTTCTTC. Its protein is CSAGGAEEQFF. The rearrangement uses TRBV20-1 and TRBJ2-1, with TRBD2 as a possible D gene (6 bases). V was trimmed by 6 bases and J by 10 bases, leaving 13 bases between them. The CDR3 covers 11 residues. The germline V gene encodes CDR1 DFQATT and CDR2 SNEGSKA (reference sequence).

The chain recombines TRBV27 with TRBJ2-1, with 12 nucleotides matching TRBD2. CDR1 MNHEY and CDR2 SMNVEV come from the germline V gene (reference sequence). V trimming: 4 bases; J trimming: 6 bases; junction bases outside the gene matches: 13. CDR3 length: 18 amino acids. The CDR3 region is CASSYGAASGRAPNEQFF. In DNA, the CDR3 is TGTGCCAGCAGTTATGGGGCCGCTAGCGGGAGGGCCCCCAATGAGCAGTTCTTC.

V is TRBV5-1 and J is TRBJ2-1; 7 bases agree with TRBD2. Trimming took 5 bases from V and 9 from J; bases not matched to a gene: 8. Germline-derived CDR1 and CDR2 are SGHRS and YFSETQ. CDR3 length: 13 residues. This CDR3 is CASRSGASGEQFF. CDR3 sequence (DNA): TGCGCCAGCAGGAGCGGGGCTTCGGGTGAGCAGTTCTTC.

The chain couples TRBV2 to TRBJ1-1; D is possibly TRBD1 (5 bases). This CDR3 region has 16 residues. Deletions cut 8 bases from V and 7 bases from J, with 26 bases between. Germline V gene lookup returns CDR1 SNHLY and CDR2 FYNNEI. CDR3 coding DNA: TGTGCCAGCGGACTCCAGAGGGAGGGGTGGCAAAGTGAAGCTTTCTTT. Protein sequence: CASGLQREGWQSEAFF.

The chain is built from TRBV5-1 and TRBJ2-1; 8 bases match TRBD2. The V segment lost 6 bases and the J segment 0 bases; nucleotides outside the gene matches: 8. CDR1 and CDR2 (germline): SGHRS, YFSETQ. The CDR3 runs to 16 residues. CDR3 coding DNA: TGCGCCAGCACCCCGGGCCGGGGGGGCTCCTACAATGAGCAGTTCTTC. Residues: CASTPGRGGSYNEQFF.

The gene calls are TRBV9 and TRBJ1-2; TRBD1 matches at 7 bases. The CDR3 totals 17 residues. Germline V gives CDR1 SGDLS, CDR2 YYNGEE. The V segment lost 0 bases and the J segment 1 base; nucleotides outside the gene matches: 9. The CDR3 region has the DNA TGTGCCAGCAGCGTAGGTGGGACAGTACTCGTTAACTATGGCTACACCTTC. Translation: CASSVGGTVLVNYGYTF.

This clone was seen a single time. V gene TRBV30 combines with J gene TRBJ1-2; TRBD1 is a possible D gene (6 bases). Germline V CDR1 and CDR2: GTSNPN, SVGIG (reference sequence). The CDR3 consists of 14 residues. Trimming removed 2 bases at V and 5 bases at J, with 15 bases between. In nucleotides, the CDR3 is TGTGCCTGGAGTAATGTAGGGACACCGTATGGCTACACCTTC. It encodes CAWSNVGTPYGYTF.

The genes are TRBV5-4 and TRBJ1-3; D is uncertain. V lost 1 base, J lost 0 bases, and 11 bases lay in between. Germline V gene data show CDR1 as SGHNT and CDR2 as YYREEE (reference sequence). The CDR3 totals 16 residues. The CDR3 here is CASSLNRGHSGNTIYF. The CDR3 bases are TGTGCCAGCAGCTTGAATCGCGGGCACTCTGGAAACACCATATATTTT.

The chain links TRBV7-2 to TRBJ1-2, with TRBD1 matching 8 bases. Germline V lookup: CDR1 SGHTA, CDR2 FQGNSA. Trimming at V came to 4 bases and at J to 8 bases, leaving 3 bases not matched to a gene. This CDR3 is 12 amino acids long. In nucleotides, the CDR3 is TGTGCCAGCAGCTCCGGACAGGGCGGCTACACCTTC. Amino acids: CASSSGQGGYTF.

The V and J genes are TRBV6-5 and TRBJ2-5; 7 bases fit TRBD1. Germline V lookup: CDR1 MNHEY, CDR2 SVGAGI. CDR3 length equals 13 residues. The junction had 0 bases not matched to a gene; V was cut back by 2 bases and J by 3 bases. The CDR3 reads CASSYDREETQYF. The CDR3 DNA sequence: TGTGCCAGCAGTTACGACAGGGAAGAGACCCAGTACTTC.

The CDR3 is CASSLRGDTQYF. The CDR3 DNA follows: TGTGCCAGCAGTCTCAGGGGGGATACGCAGTATTTT. The genes are TRBV6-5 and TRBJ2-3, with 7 nucleotides matching TRBD1. Germline CDR1 and CDR2: MNHEY and SVGAGI. The CDR3 covers 12 residues. V shed 5 bases, J shed 6 bases, and the junction held 2 bases outside the gene matches.

The chain carries TRBV28 and TRBJ1-4, with 9 bases identical to TRBD1. Germline V CDR1 and CDR2: MDHEN, SYDVKM. J was trimmed by 10 bases and V by 2 bases; bases with no gene match: 11. The CDR3 runs 16 residues. The CDR3 region has the DNA TGTGCCAGCAGTTTACCCTTAAGAGTGACAGGGGGAAAACTGTTTTTT. Protein: CASSLPLRVTGGKLFF.